This passage covers 14 T cell receptor beta chains from one sample sequenced in a study of long-term antiretroviral therapy in people with HIV. Survey-level resolution applied to immunoSEQ assay v3.0. Clones were sequenced by immunoSEQ multiplex PCR, and TCRdb holds only the in-frame ones, with some missing. The sample shows about 28,000 clones, roughly 87% of them seen only once. The sample here was unsorted PBMCs, taken 2 years after starting antiretroviral therapy. The receptors stem from a man aged 50-59 years with HIV.

This clone has just one count. This rearrangement joins TRBV5-4 to TRBJ2-1; TRBD1 matches 9 bases. Losses at the gene ends were 0 bases for V and 4 bases for J; bases not matched to a gene: 2. Germline loops: CDR1 SGHNT, CDR2 YYREEE (reference sequence). The CDR3 loop spans 15 amino acids. The CDR3, as DNA: TGTGCCAGCAGCTTGGACAGGGGGCCTTACAATGAGCAGTTCTTC. It codes for CASSLDRGPYNEQFF.

The chain uses TRBV4-1 and TRBJ2-7, with D tentatively TRBD2 (6 bases). Germline lookup yields CDR1 MGHRA and CDR2 YSYEKL. Trimming removed 4 bases from V and 7 bases from J, with 20 bases in between. The CDR3 is 15 residues long. Written as DNA, the CDR3 is TGCGCCAGCAGCCCCTACTCTAGCGAACATTCGGAGCAGTACTTC. Amino acids: CASSPYSSEHSEQYF.

This clone has only a few counts. The chain combines TRBV18 with TRBJ1-5, with 7 nucleotides matching TRBD1. CDR3 length equals 14 residues. The V and J ends lost 6 bases and 5 bases, in that order; junction bases with no gene match: 7. Germline assignment: CDR1 KGHSH and CDR2 LQKENI. This CDR3 is CASSQTGRYQPQHF. CDR3 nucleotide sequence: TGTGCCAGCTCTCAGACAGGGCGGTATCAGCCCCAGCATTTT.

This clone has just one count. The CDR3 DNA sequence: TGTGCCAGCAGCTTAGCGGGGGCAGATACGCAGTATTTT. Translation gives CASSLAGADTQYF. The chain links TRBV7-9 to TRBJ2-3; tentatively, D is TRBD1 or TRBD2 (5 bases each). V was clipped by 0 bases and J by 4 bases, with 5 bases between them. The length of the CDR3 is 13 residues. Germline lookup yields CDR1 SEHNR and CDR2 FQNEAQ (reference sequence).

This clone was found a few times. V gene TRBV7-9 combines with J gene TRBJ1-5; D not resolved. Trimming removed 5 bases at V and 4 bases at J, with 6 bases between. This CDR3 is built from 12 residues. The germline CDR1 and CDR2 sequences are SEHNR and FQNEAQ (reference sequence). CDR3 in DNA: TGTGCCAGCAGCCTCCAGAATCAGCCCCAGCATTTT. Protein sequence: CASSLQNQPQHF.

The rearrangement links TRBV7-2 to TRBJ1-1; the D is unclear. There are 14 residues in the CDR3. Between the trimmed V and J ends, which lost 5 bases and 2 bases, there was a span of 12 bases. CDR1 and CDR2 from the germline V gene are SGHTA and FQGNSA. DNA of the CDR3: TGTGCCAGCAGCCCCATTGGCTCCAACACTGAAGCTTTCTTT. Its protein product is CASSPIGSNTEAFF.

The chain joins TRBV15 to TRBJ2-5; D assignment may be TRBD1 or TRBD2 (5 bases each). Trimming took off 5 bases at V and 5 bases at J, with 12 bases between the two ends. The germline V gene has CDR1 LNHNV and CDR2 YYDKDF (reference sequence). The CDR3 is 13 amino acids. CDR3 loop: CATSRSGTETQYF. Written as DNA, the CDR3 is TGTGCCACCAGCCGAAGTGGGACGGAGACCCAGTACTTC.

The sample holds one count of this clone. The rearrangement uses TRBV6-5 and TRBJ2-2, with no clear D. V was pared by 10 bases and J by 2 bases, with 17 bases between. This CDR3 is built from 15 residues. In germline, CDR1 is MNHEY, CDR2 SVGAGI. CDR3 in amino acids: CATQSRHGNTGELFF. In DNA, the CDR3 is TGTGCCACTCAATCTAGACATGGTAACACCGGGGAGCTGTTTTTT.

V gene TRBV19 combines with J gene TRBJ1-1; unclear D gene. The CDR3 totals 15 residues. Trimming stripped 1 base from V and 0 bases from J, with 9 bases between. Germline values: CDR1 LNHDA, CDR2 SQIVND (reference sequence). CDR3 sequence (DNA): TGTGCCAGTAGTATAGTTCAGGACGTGAACACTGAAGCTTTCTTT. It is translated as CASSIVQDVNTEAFF.

The chain recombines TRBV10-2 with TRBJ2-2; D not resolved. CDR3 length: 10 amino acids. With 9 bases removed from V and 6 bases from J, the gap between germline ends came to 5 bases. The germline V gene encodes CDR1 WSHSY and CDR2 SAAADI. The CDR3: CASYSGELFF. The CDR3 region has the DNA TGCGCCAGTTATTCCGGGGAGCTGTTTTTT.

The V and J genes are TRBV6-6 and TRBJ2-7; 7 bases line up with TRBD1. This CDR3 contains 15 residues. The germline V gene encodes CDR1 MNHNY and CDR2 SVGAGI (reference sequence). The V segment lost 4 bases and the J segment 6 bases; nucleotides outside the gene matches: 12. The chain's CDR3 is CASSSLGQTAVEQYF. The CDR3 DNA is TGTGCCAGCAGTTCCCTGGGACAGACCGCGGTCGAGCAGTACTTC.

This clone ranks as medium-sized. The chain links TRBV6-4 to TRBJ2-3, with 7 nucleotides matching TRBD1. With V trimmed by 3 bases and J by 0 bases, 0 bases remained unmatched. Germline CDR1 and CDR2: MRHNA and SNTAGT. The CDR3 has 14 amino acids. The CDR3 region has the DNA TGTGCCAGCAGTGAACAGGGGAGCACAGATACGCAGTATTTT. Translated, it gives CASSEQGSTDTQYF.

The V and J genes are TRBV5-1 and TRBJ2-5; 14 nucleotides agree with TRBD2. CDR3 size: 17 residues. Losses at the gene ends were 0 bases for V and 4 bases for J; bases not matched to a gene: 5. Germline V gives CDR1 SGHRS, CDR2 YFSETQ. CDR3 nucleotide sequence: TGCGCCAGCAGCTTGGAAGGACTAGCGGGGGGTGGAGAGACCCAGTACTTC. Translating gives CASSLEGLAGGGETQYF.

The CDR3 region has the DNA TGTGCCAGCAGCACGGGGATGAACACTGAAGCTTTCTTT. It translates to CASSTGMNTEAFF. The chain has TRBV9 and TRBJ1-1; D uncertain. The CDR3 is made up of 13 amino acids. In germline, CDR1 is SGDLS, CDR2 YYNGEE. V was cut by 4 bases and J by 0 bases, with 7 bases left in between.